The 17 T cell receptor beta chains below were found in one sample sequenced in a study of shared clonotypes between healthy human individuals. Sequencing was performed with immunoSEQ multiplex PCR; in TCRdb, only in-frame clones are kept and a portion is missing. The sample shows hundreds of thousands of clones, about three quarters of them seen only once. The specimen sequenced was memory CD4+ T cells sorted from blood. The subset was: CD45RA-negative fraction. The receptors stem from a woman in her 30s in good health.

The rearrangement uses TRBV15 and TRBJ2-5; D possibly corresponds to TRBD2 (6 bases). Trimming took 4 bases from V and 5 from J, leaving 11 bases between them. CDR3 size: 13 residues. CDR1 LNHNV and CDR2 YYDKDF come from the germline V gene (reference sequence). The CDR3 coding sequence is TGTGCCACCAGCATCCGGGAGAGGGAGACCCAGTACTTC. This translates into CATSIRERETQYF.

As to this clone: The same CDR3 is also encoded by other DNA sequences in this sample. V is TRBV2 and J is TRBJ2-3, with 7 nucleotides matching TRBD2. With V trimmed by 8 bases and J by 0 bases, 8 bases remained unmatched. This CDR3 region has 15 residues. Germline CDR1 and CDR2: SNHLY and FYNNEI. The CDR3 is CASSVGGSSTDTQYF. The CDR3 DNA sequence: TGTGCCAGCTCCGTAGGCGGGAGTAGCACAGATACGCAGTATTTT.

The rearrangement uses TRBV4-1 and TRBJ2-5, with TRBD2 matching 13 bases. The trim removed 0 bases at V and 5 bases at J, leaving 12 bases unmatched. Germline assignment: CDR1 MGHRA and CDR2 YSYEKL. This CDR3 is built from 19 residues. The CDR3 DNA is TGCGCCAGCAGCCAAGATCTGATCGGACTAGCGGGAGCGAGTGAGACCCAGTACTTC. It yields the protein CASSQDLIGLAGASETQYF.

The chain combines TRBV14 with TRBJ2-3; TRBD1 agrees at 7 bases. Germline V gene data show CDR1 as SGHDN and CDR2 as FVKESK. Trimming at V came to 1 base and at J to 8 bases, leaving 6 bases not matched to a gene. This CDR3 has 14 residues. CDR3 sequence reads: CASSQGGGQGTQYF. The CDR3 nucleotides are TGTGCCAGCAGCCAAGGAGGGGGCCAGGGTACGCAGTATTTT.

In its sample, this clone was seen a few times. The V call is TRBV13, the J call TRBJ2-7, with 7 bases matching TRBD1. J gave up 1 base and V 5 bases, and 8 bases lay outside the gene matches. The CDR3 covers 15 residues. Looked up from germline, CDR1 is PRHDT and CDR2 is FYEKMQ (reference sequence). This CDR3 reads CASSRERTGSYEQYF. CDR3 bases: TGTGCCAGCAGCAGAGAAAGGACAGGTTCCTACGAGCAGTACTTC.

This clone appeared a single time. This sequence joins TRBV28 and TRBJ2-2; TRBD1 is a possible D gene (6 bases). V was shortened by 8 bases and J by 4 bases, with 17 bases between the two germline ends. Germline V CDR1 and CDR2: MDHEN, SYDVKM. This CDR3 region has 15 residues. CDR3 protein: CASHDRLRGTGELFF. CDR3 in DNA: TGTGCCAGCCATGACAGGCTCCGCGGCACCGGGGAGCTGTTTTTT.

The chain links TRBV27 to TRBJ1-2, with D tentatively TRBD1 (5 bases). Germline-derived CDR1 and CDR2 are MNHEY and SMNVEV (reference sequence). The CDR3 covers 14 residues. The V and J ends lost 5 bases and 2 bases respectively, with 12 bases between them. The CDR3 DNA reads TGTGCCAGCAGTCAGCGACAGAAGAACTATGGCTACACCTTC. It encodes CASSQRQKNYGYTF.

A remark on this clone: One end of the junction varies from germline; a read error may be responsible. The V gene is TRBV5-1, the J gene TRBJ2-7; 9 nucleotides line up with TRBD1. Germline V gene lookup returns CDR1 SGHRS and CDR2 YFSETQ. The CDR3 runs to 14 residues. DNA of the CDR3: TGCGCCAGCAGGACCGGGACAGGGTCCTCCGAGCAGTACTTC. It codes for CASRTGTGSSEQYF.

This rearrangement joins TRBV6-1 to TRBJ2-3, with D perhaps matching TRBD2 (6 bases). The V and J ends lost 6 bases and 6 bases respectively, with 13 bases between them. Germline CDR1 reads MNHNS; CDR2 reads SASEGT. This CDR3 is built from 13 residues. CDR3 coding DNA: TGTGCCAGCAGCCATACGGGGGTCGATACGCAGTATTTT. Amino acids: CASSHTGVDTQYF.

The chain is built from TRBV7-8 and TRBJ2-1; D is unclear. V was trimmed by 5 bases and J by 7 bases, leaving 9 bases between them. The CDR3 is 12 residues long. CDR1 and CDR2 (germline): SGHVS, FQNEAQ. CDR3 nucleotides: TGTGCCAGCAGCCTCGGAGCGAATGAGCAGTTCTTC. Amino acid sequence: CASSLGANEQFF.

This chain links TRBV30 with TRBJ1-4; D call uncertain. The CDR3 is 11 amino acids. Trimming pared 4 bases from V and 3 bases from J, leaving 3 bases between. Germline loops: CDR1 GTSNPN, CDR2 SVGIG (reference sequence). This chain's CDR3 is CAWKANEKLFF. Written as DNA, the CDR3 is TGTGCCTGGAAGGCTAATGAAAAACTGTTTTTT.

Here the CDR3 reads CASSVRGQGVNVNQPQHF. The CDR3 bases are TGTGCCAGCTCCGTACGCGGACAGGGGGTAAATGTTAATCAGCCCCAGCATTTT. This chain links TRBV19 with TRBJ1-5, with 10 bases aligning to TRBD1. Germline values: CDR1 LNHDA, CDR2 SQIVND (reference sequence). V was pared by 9 bases and J by 4 bases, with 18 bases of the junction left unmatched. This CDR3 region has 18 residues.

The chain recombines TRBV5-1 with TRBJ2-5, with D hard to call. The V and J ends lost 4 bases and 3 bases respectively, with 10 bases between them. Germline assignment: CDR1 SGHRS and CDR2 YFSETQ. The CDR3 has 13 amino acids. As DNA, the CDR3 is TGCGCCAGCAGCGTCGAACTTAAAGAGACCCAGTACTTC. It translates to CASSVELKETQYF.

V usage is TRBV4-2 and J usage is TRBJ2-1, with TRBD1 as a possible D gene (5 bases). V lost 4 bases to trimming and J lost 2 bases, with 15 bases between them. Germline V gives CDR1 LGHNA, CDR2 YNFKEQ. CDR3 size: 16 residues. The CDR3 DNA sequence: TGTGCCAGCAGCCCCAGCCTAAGGGGCACCTACAATGAGCAGTTCTTC. This translates into CASSPSLRGTYNEQFF.

V is TRBV7-3 and J is TRBJ2-1; the match to TRBD2 covers 11 bases. CDR3 length: 17 residues. In germline, CDR1 is SGHTA, CDR2 FQGTGA. The trim removed 1 base at V and 3 bases at J, leaving 5 bases unmatched. DNA for the CDR3: TGTGCCAGCAGCTTAAGCTCGCTAGCGGGGGGCTACAATGAGCAGTTCTTC. This codes for CASSLSSLAGGYNEQFF.

This clone was found a few times. V is TRBV2 and J is TRBJ1-2; D unresolved. Germline V lookup: CDR1 SNHLY, CDR2 FYNNEI. The ends were cut back, 4 bases at V and 2 bases at J, with 11 bases in the middle. This CDR3 contains 14 residues. CDR3 residues: CASSAVTPNYGYTF. CDR3 nucleotide sequence: TGTGCCAGCAGTGCCGTAACCCCCAACTATGGCTACACCTTC.

This chain links TRBV6-5 with TRBJ2-1, with 7 bases that match TRBD2. V shed 9 bases, J shed 1 base, and the junction held 9 bases outside the gene matches. Germline CDR1 MNHEY, CDR2 SVGAGI. CDR3 length: 15 residues. CDR3 region: CASMEAGTSYNEQFF. The CDR3 bases are TGTGCCAGTATGGAAGCGGGGACTTCCTACAATGAGCAGTTCTTC.